This T cell receptor (beta chain) was documented in a study of T-cell reconstitution after alpha-beta-depleted transplantation in children. This clonotype occurred a few times. There are 13 residues in the CDR3. V shed 5 bases and J 3 bases; nucleotides not matched to a gene: 3. In germline, CDR1 is SEHNR, CDR2 FQNEAQ (reference sequence). The authors prepared the TCRbeta library with unique molecular identifiers. TCRdb fed the PCR reads into MiXCR, producing one record per CDR3 protein. The data contain hundreds of thousands of distinct CDR3 sequences, approximately 16% of them singletons. V and J are TRBV7-9 and TRBJ2-7, with TRBD1 identical over 8 bases. Specimen: PBMCs from the stem cell graft donor, collected from the stem cell graft. This receptor was obtained from a human donor who donated a stem cell graft to a child with acute myeloid leukemia. The chain's CDR3 is CASSATGDYEQYF. In DNA, the CDR3 is TGTGCCAGCAGCGCGACAGGGGACTACGAGCAGTACTTC.